This TCR beta chain appears in the sequencing data of a study of OX40 agonist ivuxolimab in advanced cancers. The wider study: The study reported partial responses in three patients: one hepatocellular carcinoma, two cutaneous melanoma.

Systemic immunosuppression or a history of autoimmune disease excluded patients. The sampling schedule covered blood at baseline, cycle 4 day 1, and cycle 7 day 1. Germline V gene lookup returns CDR1 KGHSH and CDR2 LQKENI. V gave up 5 bases and J gave up 3 bases, with 10 bases separating them. This CDR3 region has 13 residues. Study observations and caveats: At 0.1 to 3.0 mg/kg and by week 6, clonal expansion occurred in CD4+ and CD8+ blood T cells.

Regarding this clone: Its antigen remains unidentified.

The protocol was immunoSEQ multiplex PCR, while the TCRdb copy is restricted to in-frame clones and leaves out a portion. Altogether tens of thousands of clones are present, about 86% being singletons, with the ten largest covering around 4.5%. The chain couples TRBV18 to TRBJ1-2, with D unresolved. The sample consisted of CD4+ or CD8+ T cells sorted from blood, taken in a trial of the OX40 agonist ivuxolimab. This clonotype was obtained from an adult with an advanced solid tumor such as melanoma, head and neck, liver or kidney cancer. CDR3 bases: TGTGCCAGCTCAGACTTACGCGACTATGGCTACACCTTC. The encoded protein is CASSDLRDYGYTF.